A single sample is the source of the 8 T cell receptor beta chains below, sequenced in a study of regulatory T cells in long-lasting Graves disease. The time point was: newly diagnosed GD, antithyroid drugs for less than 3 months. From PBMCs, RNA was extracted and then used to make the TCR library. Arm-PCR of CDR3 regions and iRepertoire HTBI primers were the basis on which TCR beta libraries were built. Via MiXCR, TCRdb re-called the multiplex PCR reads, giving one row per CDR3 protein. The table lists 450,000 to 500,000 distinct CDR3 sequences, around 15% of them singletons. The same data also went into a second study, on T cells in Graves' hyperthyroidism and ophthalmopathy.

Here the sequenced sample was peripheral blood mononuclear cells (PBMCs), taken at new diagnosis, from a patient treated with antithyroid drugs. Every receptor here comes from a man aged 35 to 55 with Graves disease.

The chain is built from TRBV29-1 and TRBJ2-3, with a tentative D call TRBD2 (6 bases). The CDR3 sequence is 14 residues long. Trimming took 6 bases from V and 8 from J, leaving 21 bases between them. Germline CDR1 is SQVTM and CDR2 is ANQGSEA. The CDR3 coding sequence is TGCAGCGTAACCGGGACTCTCGCTGAGGGTACGCAGTATTTT. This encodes CSVTGTLAEGTQYF.

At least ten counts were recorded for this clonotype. Here the CDR3 DNA reads TGTGCCAGCAGCTTAGTTGGCGTGAACTACGAGCAGTACTTC. Translated, it gives CASSLVGVNYEQYF. The V and J genes are TRBV11-2 and TRBJ2-7; D is uncertain. The V end lost 1 base, the J end lost 3 bases, and 10 bases lay between the germline ends. CDR1 and CDR2 (germline): SGHAT, FQNNGV. The CDR3 has 14 amino acids.

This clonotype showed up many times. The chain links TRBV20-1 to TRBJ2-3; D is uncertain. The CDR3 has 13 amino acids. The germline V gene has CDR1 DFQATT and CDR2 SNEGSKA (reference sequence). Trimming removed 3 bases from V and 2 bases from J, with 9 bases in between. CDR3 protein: CSASWGNTDTQYF. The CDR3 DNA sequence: TGCAGTGCTAGTTGGGGAAACACAGATACGCAGTATTTT.

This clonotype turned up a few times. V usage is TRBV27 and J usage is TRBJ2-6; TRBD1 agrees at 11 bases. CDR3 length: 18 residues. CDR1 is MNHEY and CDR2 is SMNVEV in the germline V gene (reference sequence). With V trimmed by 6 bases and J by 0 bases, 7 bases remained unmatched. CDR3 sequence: CASRFRTGGISGANVLTF. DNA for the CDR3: TGTGCCAGCAGATTCCGGACAGGGGGCATCTCTGGGGCCAACGTCCTGACTTTC. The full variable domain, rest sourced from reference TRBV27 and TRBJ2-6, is EAQVTQNPRYLITVTGKKLTVTCSQNMNHEYMSWYRQDPGLGLRQIYYSMNVEVTDKGDVPEGYKVSRKEKRNFPLILESPSPNQTSLYFCASRFRTGGISGANVLTFGAGSRLTVL.

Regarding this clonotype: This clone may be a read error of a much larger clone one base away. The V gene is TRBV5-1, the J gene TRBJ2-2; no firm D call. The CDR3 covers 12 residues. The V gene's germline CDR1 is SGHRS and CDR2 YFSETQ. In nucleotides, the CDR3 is TGCGCCAGCAGGTGGAGCACCCGGGAGCTGTTTTTT. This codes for CASRWSTRELFF.

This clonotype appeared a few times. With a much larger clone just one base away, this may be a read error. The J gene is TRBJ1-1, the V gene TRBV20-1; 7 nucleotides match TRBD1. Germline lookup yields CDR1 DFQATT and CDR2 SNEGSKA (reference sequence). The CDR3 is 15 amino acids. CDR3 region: CSAGGQARGNTEASF. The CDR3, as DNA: TGCAGTGCCGGAGGACAGGCGCGGGGGAACACTGAAGCTTCCTTT.

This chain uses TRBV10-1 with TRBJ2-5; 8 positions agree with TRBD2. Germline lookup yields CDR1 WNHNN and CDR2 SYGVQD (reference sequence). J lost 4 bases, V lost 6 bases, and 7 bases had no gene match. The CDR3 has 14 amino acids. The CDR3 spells CASSRAGEGETQYF. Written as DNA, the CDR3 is TGCGCCAGCAGCCGAGCGGGAGAGGGAGAGACCCAGTACTTC.

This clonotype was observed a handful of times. This CDR3 is CASSLDVGAGGARETQYF. In nucleotides, the CDR3 is TGTGCCAGCAGCTTAGATGTGGGGGCGGGAGGGGCTCGGGAGACCCAGTACTTC. The rearrangement links TRBV11-2 to TRBJ2-1; 9 nucleotides match TRBD2. The end of the DNA fits TRBJ2-5 better, so the J call may be wrong. The length of the CDR3 is 18 residues. Germline CDR1 and CDR2: SGHAT and FQNNGV.